Each of the 25 T cell receptor beta chains below was sequenced from the same sample in a study of blood T cell repertoires in COVID-19. Here immunoSEQ multiplex PCR was the method, and the copy in TCRdb shows in-frame clones only, minus some. The table includes tens of thousands of clones, 80% to 90% detected once. The source material was peripheral blood. The receptors shown here come from a man aged 55-75 years with acute or convalescent COVID-19.

The chain carries TRBV5-6 and TRBJ1-2, with 8 bases aligning to TRBD1. V lost 2 bases to trimming and J lost 1 base; unmatched junction nucleotides: 1. CDR1 is SGHDT, CDR2 YYEEEE, per germline. The CDR3 has 14 amino acids. The CDR3 is CASSLTGGNYGYTF. CDR3 coding DNA: TGTGCCAGCAGCTTAACAGGGGGTAACTATGGCTACACCTTC.

For the CDR3, the DNA is TGTGCCAGCAGTGAACTCGGACAGGGGAGGAATGAGCAGTTCTTC. As protein: CASSELGQGRNEQFF. The V call is TRBV2, the J call TRBJ2-1, with TRBD1 matching 9 bases. J was trimmed by 7 bases and V by 2 bases; bases with no gene match: 6. The CDR3 is 15 amino acids. CDR1 and CDR2 from the germline V gene are SNHLY and FYNNEI. The full variable domain, in which reference TRBV2 and TRBJ2-1 provide the parts outside the CDR3, is EPEVTQTPSHQVTQMGQEVILRCVPISNHLYFYWYRQILGQKVEFLVSFYNNEISEKSEIFDDQFSVERPDGSNFTLKIRSTKLEDSAMYFCASSELGQGRNEQFFGPGTRLTVL.

The sample holds a few counts of this clone. The genes are TRBV7-2 and TRBJ1-1; D unclear. The CDR3 length is 12 residues. With 5 bases removed from V and 5 bases from J, the gap between germline ends came to 9 bases. From germline, CDR1 is SGHTA and CDR2 FQGNSA. CDR3 in amino acids: CASSLGRTEAFF. The CDR3 coding sequence is TGTGCCAGCAGCCTGGGCCGGACTGAAGCTTTCTTT.

Within the sample, this clone is medium-sized. V usage is TRBV6-2 or TRBV6-3 and J usage is TRBJ2-6; D is perhaps TRBD1 (7 bases). This CDR3 is built from 17 residues. Germline CDR1 and CDR2: MNHEY and SVGEGT. Trimming took 1 base from V and 0 from J, leaving 10 bases between them. CDR3 sequence (DNA): TGTGCCAGCAGTTACTGGAGGGGGCCCTCTGGGGCCAACGTCCTGACTTTC. Protein sequence: CASSYWRGPSGANVLTF.

This chain connects TRBV30 to TRBJ2-2, with 11 bases that match TRBD2. The V and J ends lost 1 base and 5 bases, in that order; junction bases with no gene match: 9. The CDR3 totals 17 residues. The V gene's germline CDR1 is GTSNPN and CDR2 SVGIG (reference sequence). The CDR3 protein is CAWSDERLAGRTGELFF. The CDR3 DNA sequence: TGTGCCTGGAGTGACGAGAGACTAGCGGGGCGAACCGGGGAGCTGTTTTTT.

This chain connects TRBV7-9 to TRBJ2-7, with 9 bases fitting TRBD1. Per germline, CDR1 SEHNR and CDR2 FQNEAQ (reference sequence). Trimming at V came to 5 bases and at J to 6 bases, leaving 8 bases not matched to a gene. This CDR3 contains 14 residues. DNA for the CDR3: TGTGCCAGCAGCCCCTGGGACAGGGTTAGCGAGCAGTACTTC. Translated, it gives CASSPWDRVSEQYF.

This clone occurred once. V is TRBV5-1 and J is TRBJ2-4; a weak D match, TRBD2 (6 bases). This CDR3 is 13 amino acids long. Germline V gene lookup returns CDR1 SGHRS and CDR2 YFSETQ. V gave up 0 bases and J gave up 7 bases, with 8 bases separating them. This CDR3 reads CASSLARGNIQYF. The CDR3 DNA follows: TGCGCCAGCAGCTTGGCGCGGGGCAACATTCAGTACTTC.

This chain connects TRBV5-4 to TRBJ1-1, with D maybe TRBD1 (6 bases). Germline CDR1 and CDR2: SGHNT and YYREEE (reference sequence). The V gene lost 2 bases and the J gene lost 7 bases, with 15 bases spanning the gap. The CDR3 sequence is 14 residues long. CDR3 sequence (DNA): TGTGCCAGCAGCTTTGACTCAGGGGTCGGTGAAGCTTTCTTT. It encodes CASSFDSGVGEAFF.

Only a few counts were recorded for this clone. The J gene is TRBJ2-6, the V gene TRBV13; possibly TRBD1 for D (5 bases). CDR3 length: 17 amino acids. Trimming removed 1 base from V and 4 bases from J, with 14 bases in between. Germline loops: CDR1 PRHDT, CDR2 FYEKMQ (reference sequence). CDR3 in amino acids: CASSLEGPGAGANVLTF. Written as DNA, the CDR3 is TGTGCCAGCAGCTTAGAGGGGCCAGGCGCGGGGGCCAACGTCCTGACTTTC.

This clone has a single count. The genes are TRBV5-1 and TRBJ2-1; 7 bases align to TRBD1. Germline lookup yields CDR1 SGHRS and CDR2 YFSETQ. After removal of 0 bases from V and 4 bases from J, the junction contained 4 bases not matched to a gene. The CDR3 is made up of 15 amino acids. The CDR3 reads CASSLGYRGYNEQFF. CDR3 coding DNA: TGCGCCAGCAGCTTGGGCTACAGGGGATACAATGAGCAGTTCTTC.

V and J are TRBV19 and TRBJ2-3, with TRBD2 identical over 9 bases. This CDR3 comprises 14 residues. Germline V gene data show CDR1 as LNHDA and CDR2 as SQIVND (reference sequence). Trimming at V came to 8 bases and at J to 4 bases, leaving 7 bases not matched to a gene. The CDR3 bases are TGTGCCAGTCCGAGCGGGGGGCTTCCAGATACGCAGTATTTT. It translates to CASPSGGLPDTQYF.

This clone was seen just once. V usage is TRBV5-4 and J usage is TRBJ2-2, with 10 bases that match TRBD1. CDR1 and CDR2 from the germline V gene are SGHNT and YYREEE (reference sequence). The length of the CDR3 is 17 residues. The J segment lost 6 bases and the V segment lost 0 bases, leaving 8 bases of the junction unmatched. For the CDR3, the DNA is TGTGCCAGCAGCTTGGCCTGGGGGACAGGGGCGTCCGGGGAGCTGTTTTTT. It translates to CASSLAWGTGASGELFF.

The rearrangement links TRBV30 to TRBJ1-1; D ambiguous. Germline-derived CDR1 and CDR2 are GTSNPN and SVGIG (reference sequence). The ends were cut back, 2 bases at V and 1 base at J, with 14 bases in the middle. The CDR3 has 15 residues. The CDR3 region is CAWSRFAVPNTEAFF. Here the CDR3 DNA reads TGTGCCTGGAGTCGTTTCGCAGTTCCGAACACTGAAGCTTTCTTT. The complete variable domain, with remaining parts taken from reference TRBV30 and TRBJ1-1, reads SQTIHQWPATLVQPVGSPLSLECTVEGTSNPNLYWYRQAAGRGLQLLFYSVGIGQISSEVPQNLSASRPQDRQFILSSKKLLLSDSGFYLCAWSRFAVPNTEAFFGQGTRLTVV.

The gene calls are TRBV5-1 and TRBJ1-1; no definite D call. The germline V gene encodes CDR1 SGHRS and CDR2 YFSETQ. The V and J ends lost 1 base and 3 bases respectively, with 10 bases between them. This CDR3 region has 14 residues. CDR3 DNA sequence: TGCGCCAGCAGCTTGACAGCGGGAGACACTGAAGCTTTCTTT. Protein: CASSLTAGDTEAFF. The full variable domain, completed using reference TRBV5-1 and TRBJ1-1, is KAGVTQTPRYLIKTRGQQVTLSCSPISGHRSVSWYQQTPGQGLQFLFEYFSETQRNKGNFPGRFSGRQFSNSRSEMNVSTLELGDSALYLCASSLTAGDTEAFFGQGTRLTVV.

V usage is TRBV4-1 and J usage is TRBJ1-2; D may be TRBD1 (5 bases). Germline V gene data show CDR1 as MGHRA and CDR2 as YSYEKL. The CDR3 extends over 16 amino acids. Trimming removed 3 bases from V and 1 base from J, with 15 bases in between. CDR3 DNA: TGCGCCAGCAGCCAGCCCACGACCCAGGGTAACTATGGCTACACCTTC. The encoded protein is CASSQPTTQGNYGYTF.

This rearrangement joins TRBV27 to TRBJ1-6, with D possibly being TRBD1 (5 bases). Germline assignment: CDR1 MNHEY and CDR2 SMNVEV (reference sequence). The germline V and J ends were trimmed by 6 bases and 12 bases, with 18 bases remaining between them. The CDR3 has 14 amino acids. The CDR3 nucleotides are TGTGCCAGCAGGCACGGCGACAGTTCAATACCCCTCCACTTT. It yields the protein CASRHGDSSIPLHF.

This clone was seen a handful of times. The chain uses TRBV4-1 and TRBJ2-7; 7 bases map to TRBD1. CDR3 length equals 14 residues. Germline CDR1 reads MGHRA; CDR2 reads YSYEKL. V lost 3 bases to trimming and J lost 1 base; unmatched junction nucleotides: 3. The chain's CDR3 is CASSHRQGSYEQYF. DNA of the CDR3: TGCGCCAGCAGCCACAGACAGGGATCCTACGAGCAGTACTTC.

The rearrangement uses TRBV7-8 and TRBJ2-2, with 9 bases that match TRBD2. Per the germline V gene, CDR1 is SGHVS and CDR2 is FQNEAQ. This CDR3 contains 16 residues. J was trimmed by 5 bases and V by 4 bases; bases with no gene match: 8. CDR3 sequence reads: CASSSVAGLATGELFF. The CDR3 nucleotides are TGTGCCAGCAGCTCAGTAGCGGGACTAGCTACCGGGGAGCTGTTTTTT. The full variable domain, in which reference TRBV7-8 and TRBJ2-2 provide the parts outside the CDR3, is GAGVSQSPRYKVAKRGQDVALRCDPISGHVSLFWYQQALGQGPEFLTYFQNEAQLDKSGLPSDRFFAERPEGSVSTLKIQRTQQEDSAVYLCASSSVAGLATGELFFGEGSRLTVL.

This chain connects TRBV6-4 to TRBJ1-1; D gene uncertain. V was cut by 3 bases and J by 1 base, with 6 bases left in between. Looked up from germline, CDR1 is MRHNA and CDR2 is SNTAGT. The CDR3 spans 13 residues. Here the CDR3 DNA reads TGTGCCAGCAGTGATAACAGGAACACTGAAGCTTTCTTT. Its protein is CASSDNRNTEAFF.

The CDR3 reads CAWRTRGDGNTIYF. The CDR3 DNA is TGTGCCTGGAGAACCAGGGGAGATGGAAACACCATATATTTT. The chain has TRBV30 and TRBJ1-3, with TRBD1 as a possible D gene (6 bases). CDR3 length equals 14 residues. Germline V gene lookup returns CDR1 GTSNPN and CDR2 SVGIG (reference sequence). V gave up 3 bases and J gave up 3 bases, with 12 bases separating them. The full variable domain, its missing parts supplied by reference TRBV30 and TRBJ1-3, is SQTIHQWPATLVQPVGSPLSLECTVEGTSNPNLYWYRQAAGRGLQLLFYSVGIGQISSEVPQNLSASRPQDRQFILSSKKLLLSDSGFYLCAWRTRGDGNTIYFGEGSWLTVV.

The chain carries TRBV7-9 and TRBJ1-3; D is ambiguous. Trimming took off 3 bases at V and 0 bases at J, with 15 bases between the two ends. Germline CDR1 reads SEHNR; CDR2 reads FQNEAQ (reference sequence). CDR3 size: 17 residues. The CDR3: CASSFYRPNLSGNTIYF. CDR3 bases: TGTGCCAGCAGCTTCTACAGACCGAACCTCTCTGGAAACACCATATATTTT.

The chain joins TRBV6-5 to TRBJ2-7, with D perhaps TRBD1 (5 bases). This CDR3 comprises 12 residues. Trimming took off 6 bases at V and 4 bases at J, with 10 bases between the two ends. Germline V gives CDR1 MNHEY, CDR2 SVGAGI. The CDR3 nucleotides are TGTGCCAGCAGCTTCTCAGGGTACGAGCAGTACTTC. The encoded protein is CASSFSGYEQYF.

For the CDR3, the DNA is TGTGCCAGCAGTTACTCAGCGGGGGCGGGGAATGAGCAGTTCTTC. Protein: CASSYSAGAGNEQFF. The chain carries TRBV6-5 and TRBJ2-1, with TRBD2 matching 8 bases. Germline V lookup: CDR1 MNHEY, CDR2 SVGAGI. This CDR3 has 15 residues. The J segment lost 7 bases and the V segment lost 0 bases, leaving 5 bases of the junction unmatched.

This clone was observed a handful of times. The V and J genes are TRBV5-1 and TRBJ2-7, with D possibly being TRBD2 (6 bases). Trimming cost V 4 bases and J 3 bases, with 20 bases left between them. This CDR3 is 16 amino acids long. CDR1 SGHRS and CDR2 YFSETQ come from the germline V gene. CDR3 region: CASSLQPGTDYYEQYF. The CDR3 DNA reads TGCGCCAGCAGCCTCCAGCCCGGGACTGATTACTACGAGCAGTACTTC.

The V call is TRBV6-6, the J call TRBJ2-2, with 9 bases matching TRBD1. Germline V gives CDR1 MNHNY, CDR2 SVGAGI (reference sequence). This CDR3 has 15 residues. V shed 6 bases and J 6 bases; nucleotides not matched to a gene: 8. CDR3 bases: TGTGCCAGCAGGCGGACAGGGGTGAATGCCGGGGAGCTGTTTTTT. Its protein is CASRRTGVNAGELFF.